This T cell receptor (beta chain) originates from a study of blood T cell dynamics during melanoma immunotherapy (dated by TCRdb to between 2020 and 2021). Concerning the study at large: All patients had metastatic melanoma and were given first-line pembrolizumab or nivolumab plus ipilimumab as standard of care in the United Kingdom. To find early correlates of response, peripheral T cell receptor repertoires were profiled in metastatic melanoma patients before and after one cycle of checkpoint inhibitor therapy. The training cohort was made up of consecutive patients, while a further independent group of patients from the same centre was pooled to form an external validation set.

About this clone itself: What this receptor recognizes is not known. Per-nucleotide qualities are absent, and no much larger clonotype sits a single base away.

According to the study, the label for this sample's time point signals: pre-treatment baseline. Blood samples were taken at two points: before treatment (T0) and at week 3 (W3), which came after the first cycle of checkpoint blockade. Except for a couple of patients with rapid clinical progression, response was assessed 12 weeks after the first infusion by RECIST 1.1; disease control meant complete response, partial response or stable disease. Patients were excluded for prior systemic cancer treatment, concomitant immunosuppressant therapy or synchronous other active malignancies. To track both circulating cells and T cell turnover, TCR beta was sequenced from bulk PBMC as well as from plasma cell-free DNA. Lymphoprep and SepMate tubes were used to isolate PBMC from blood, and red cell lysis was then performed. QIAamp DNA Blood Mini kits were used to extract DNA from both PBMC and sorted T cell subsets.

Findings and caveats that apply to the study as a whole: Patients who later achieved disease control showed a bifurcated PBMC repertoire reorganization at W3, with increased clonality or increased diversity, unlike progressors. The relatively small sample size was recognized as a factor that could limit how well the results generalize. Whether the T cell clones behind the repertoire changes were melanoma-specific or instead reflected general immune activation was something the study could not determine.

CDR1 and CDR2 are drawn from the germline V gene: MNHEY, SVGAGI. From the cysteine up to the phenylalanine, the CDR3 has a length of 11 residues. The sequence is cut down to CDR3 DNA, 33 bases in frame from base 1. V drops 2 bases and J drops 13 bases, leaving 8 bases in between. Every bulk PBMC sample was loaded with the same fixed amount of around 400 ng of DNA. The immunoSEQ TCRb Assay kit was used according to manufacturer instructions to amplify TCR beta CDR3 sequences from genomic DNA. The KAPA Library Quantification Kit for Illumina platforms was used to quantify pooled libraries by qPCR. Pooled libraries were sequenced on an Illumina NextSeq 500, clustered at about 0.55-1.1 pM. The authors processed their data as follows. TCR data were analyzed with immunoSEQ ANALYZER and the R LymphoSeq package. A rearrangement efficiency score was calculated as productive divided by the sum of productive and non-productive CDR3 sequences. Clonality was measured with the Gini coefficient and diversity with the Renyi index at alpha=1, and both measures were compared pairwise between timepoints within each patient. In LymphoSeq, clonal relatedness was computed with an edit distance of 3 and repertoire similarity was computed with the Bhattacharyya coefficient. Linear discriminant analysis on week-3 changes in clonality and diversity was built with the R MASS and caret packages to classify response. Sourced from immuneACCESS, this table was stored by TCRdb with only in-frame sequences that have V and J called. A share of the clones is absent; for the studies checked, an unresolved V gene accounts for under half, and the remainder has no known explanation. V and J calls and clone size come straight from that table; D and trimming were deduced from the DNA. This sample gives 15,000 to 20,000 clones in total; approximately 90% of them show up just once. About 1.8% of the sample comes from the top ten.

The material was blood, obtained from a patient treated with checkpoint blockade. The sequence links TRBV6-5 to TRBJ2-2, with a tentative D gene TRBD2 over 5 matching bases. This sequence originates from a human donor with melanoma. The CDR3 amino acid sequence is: CASSYGERLFF. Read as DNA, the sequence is TGTGCCAGCAGTTACGGGGAGAGGCTGTTTTTT.